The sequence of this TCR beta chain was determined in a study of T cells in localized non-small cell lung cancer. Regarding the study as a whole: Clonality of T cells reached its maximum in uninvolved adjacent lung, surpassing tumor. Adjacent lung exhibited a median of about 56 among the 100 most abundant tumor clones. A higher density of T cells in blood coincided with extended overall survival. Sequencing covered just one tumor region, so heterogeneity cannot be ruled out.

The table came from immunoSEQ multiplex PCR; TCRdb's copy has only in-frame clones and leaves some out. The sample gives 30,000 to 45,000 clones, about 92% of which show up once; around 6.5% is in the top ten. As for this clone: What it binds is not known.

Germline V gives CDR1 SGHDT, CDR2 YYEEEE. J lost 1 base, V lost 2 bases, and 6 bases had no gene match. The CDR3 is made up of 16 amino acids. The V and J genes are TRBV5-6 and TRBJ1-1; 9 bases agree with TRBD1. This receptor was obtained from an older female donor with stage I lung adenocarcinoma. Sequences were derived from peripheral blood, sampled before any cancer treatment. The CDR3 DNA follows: TGTGCCAGCAGCTTCGGGACAGGGTCTTCGAACACTGAAGCTTTCTTT. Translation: CASSFGTGSSNTEAFF.